This TCR beta chain was profiled in a study of T cell repertoires in cytomegalovirus infection. The overall study: Public TCR beta signatures were indicative of both CMV infection and a matching HLA type.

TCRdb redid the calling of the reads with MiXCR, one entry per CDR3 protein. The repertoire includes approximately 200,000 distinct CDR3 sequences, under 30% of them detected once, and roughly 32% sits in the top ten. With respect to this clonotype: Its antigen remains unidentified.

Overall study results and limits: Public TCR beta family frequency separated CMV-and-HLA carriers, including in an independent cohort.

Trimming left V 3 bases short and J 4 bases short, with 13 bases between. CDR3 length: 15 residues. The germline CDR1 and CDR2 sequences are SGHTA and FQGNSA. This clonotype originated in a human donor in good health (CMV status not recorded). Some clones in this sample may be carry-over from other donors' samples. Sequenced sample: PBMCs. The rearrangement links TRBV7-2 to TRBJ1-3, with D possibly being TRBD1 (5 bases). CDR3 in amino acids: CASSFDSWLGNTIYF. CDR3 sequence (DNA): TGTGCCAGCAGCTTTGACAGTTGGCTCGGAAACACCATATATTTT.